The 7 T cell receptor beta chains below were found in one sample sequenced in a study of vaccination and CD4 T cells after COVID-19. Time point in this sample: late sampling 161 to 241 days after vaccination in a few convalescent patients. TCRdb re-called the PCR reads through MiXCR, storing one row per CDR3 protein. Of 25,000 to 30,000 distinct CDR3 sequences in the sample, about 54% were seen once. The sample was CD4+ T cells from blood, taken about 7 months after SARS-CoV-2 vaccination. These receptor sequences come from a human donor who had recovered from COVID-19.

The DNA for the CDR3 is TGTGCCAGCAGCCCAAGACCGAGCAATGAGCAGTTCTTC. Translated: CASSPRPSNEQFF. The gene calls are TRBV7-3 and TRBJ2-1; no clear D. V lost 5 bases and J 6 bases, leaving 11 bases between the germline ends. The CDR3 length is 13 residues. CDR1 and CDR2 from the germline V gene are SGHTA and FQGTGA.

This clonotype was seen more than once but under ten times. The chain combines TRBV20-1 with TRBJ1-5; 8 bases align to TRBD1. Germline V gives CDR1 DFQATT, CDR2 SNEGSKA (reference sequence). Trimming removed 6 bases from V and 7 bases from J; junction bases left unmatched: 11. CDR3 length equals 14 residues. This CDR3 reads CSATGQGRAQPQHF. DNA for the CDR3: TGCAGTGCAACTGGACAGGGTAGGGCCCAGCCCCAGCATTTT.

The rearrangement uses TRBV6-5 and TRBJ1-5, with D possibly TRBD1 on 5 matching bases. V was cut by 0 bases and J by 5 bases, with 5 bases left in between. The CDR3 consists of 13 residues. Per germline, CDR1 MNHEY and CDR2 SVGAGI. The CDR3 DNA reads as TGTGCCAGCAGTTACTCGGGGGATCAGCCCCAGCATTTT. It codes for CASSYSGDQPQHF.

The DNA for the CDR3 is TGTGCCAGCAGCTCGACAATGGGACAGGGATACGAGCAGTACTTC. It encodes CASSSTMGQGYEQYF. This chain connects TRBV7-2 to TRBJ2-7; 9 nucleotides align to TRBD1. With V trimmed by 4 bases and J by 4 bases, 8 bases remained unmatched. CDR3 length: 15 amino acids. CDR1 and CDR2 from the germline V gene are SGHTA and FQGNSA. The full variable domain, in which reference TRBV7-2 and TRBJ2-7 provide the parts outside the CDR3, is GAGVSQSPSNKVTEKGKDVELRCDPISGHTALYWYRQSLGQGLEFLIYFQGNSAPDKSGLPSDRFSAERTGGSVSTLTIQRTQQEDSAVYLCASSSTMGQGYEQYFGPGTRLTVT.

The chain is built from TRBV28 and TRBJ2-1; the D is unclear. The CDR3 has 11 amino acids. CDR1 is MDHEN, CDR2 SYDVKM, per germline. V lost 3 bases and J 6 bases, leaving 3 bases between the germline ends. The DNA of the CDR3 is TGTGCCAGCAGTTTTAGCAATGAGCAGTTCTTC. It translates to CASSFSNEQFF.

The table lists this clonotype with a few counts. The rearrangement links TRBV20-1 to TRBJ2-1, with a tentative D call TRBD2 (5 bases). V lost 0 bases and J 8 bases, leaving 11 bases between the germline ends. Per the germline V gene, CDR1 is DFQATT and CDR2 is SNEGSKA (reference sequence). The CDR3 runs to 13 residues. The CDR3 loop is CSARDPSTDEQFF. The CDR3 DNA reads TGCAGTGCTAGAGATCCTAGCACCGATGAGCAGTTCTTC.

This clonotype has a handful of counts. This chain links TRBV20-1 with TRBJ1-2, with D maybe TRBD1 (5 bases). V dropped 3 bases and J dropped 7 bases, with 15 bases sitting between them. The CDR3 loop spans 13 amino acids. CDR1 and CDR2 from the germline V gene are DFQATT and SNEGSKA (reference sequence). The CDR3 bases are TGCAGTGCTAGTGGGACGGAAGGCGCTGGCTACACCTTC. This sequence encodes CSASGTEGAGYTF.